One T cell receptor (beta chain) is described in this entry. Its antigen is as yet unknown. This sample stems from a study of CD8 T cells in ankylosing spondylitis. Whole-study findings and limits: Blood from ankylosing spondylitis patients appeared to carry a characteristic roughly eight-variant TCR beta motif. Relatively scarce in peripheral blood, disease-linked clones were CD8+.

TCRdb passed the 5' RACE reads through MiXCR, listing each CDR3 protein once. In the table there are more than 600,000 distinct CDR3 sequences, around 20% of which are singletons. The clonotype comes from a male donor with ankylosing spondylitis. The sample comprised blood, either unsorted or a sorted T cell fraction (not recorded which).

The CDR3 DNA sequence: TGTGCCAGCAGCCCCCGATTCATAAGGTCTGGCGACATTCAGTACTTC. Translation gives CASSPRFIRSGDIQYF. The chain uses TRBV12-3 or TRBV12-4 and TRBJ2-4, with D unresolved. Trimming took off 6 bases at V and 8 bases at J, with 23 bases between the two ends. The CDR3 runs to 16 residues.